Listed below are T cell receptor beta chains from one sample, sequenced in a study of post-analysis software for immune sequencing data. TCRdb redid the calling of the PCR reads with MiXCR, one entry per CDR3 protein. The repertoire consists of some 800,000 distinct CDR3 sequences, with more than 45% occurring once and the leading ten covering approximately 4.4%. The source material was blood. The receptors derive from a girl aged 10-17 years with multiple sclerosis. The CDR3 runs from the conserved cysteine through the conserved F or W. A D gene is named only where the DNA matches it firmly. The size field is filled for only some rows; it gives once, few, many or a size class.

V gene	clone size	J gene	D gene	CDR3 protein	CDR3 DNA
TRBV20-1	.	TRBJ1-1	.	CSAHKTGMNTEAFF	TGCAGTGCGCACAAGACGGGAATGAACACTGAAGCTTTCTTT
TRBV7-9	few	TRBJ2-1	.	CASSSPDSSYNEQFF	TGTGCCAGCAGCTCCCCGGACAGTAGCTACAATGAGCAGTTCTTC
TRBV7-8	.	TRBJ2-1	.	CASSLAQDLISVNEQFF	TGTGCCAGCAGCTTAGCGCAGGACCTTATTTCGGTCAATGAGCAGTTCTTC
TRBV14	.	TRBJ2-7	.	CASSQVEASYEQYF	TGTGCCAGCAGCCAAGTTGAGGCCTCCTACGAGCAGTACTTC
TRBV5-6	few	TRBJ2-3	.	CASSMRPPLDTQYF	TGTGCCAGCAGCATGCGACCCCCTCTAGATACGCAGTATTTT
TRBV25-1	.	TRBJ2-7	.	CASRPGQGSTYEQYF	TGTGCCAGCAGACCCGGGCAGGGGTCAACCTACGAGCAGTACTTC
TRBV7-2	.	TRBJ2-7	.	CASSLGPSSGEQYF	TGTGCCAGCAGCTTAGGTCCTTCCTCAGGGGAGCAGTACTTC
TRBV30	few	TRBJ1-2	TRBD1	CAWTLQGEYGYTF	TGTGCCTGGACCTTACAGGGGGAATATGGCTACACCTTC
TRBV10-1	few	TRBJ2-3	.	CASSERLWDTQYF	TGCGCCAGCAGTGAGAGGTTGTGGGATACGCAGTATTTT
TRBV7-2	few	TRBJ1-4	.	CASSSGAGDEKLFF	TGTGCCAGCAGCTCCGGGGCAGGGGATGAAAAACTGTTTTTT
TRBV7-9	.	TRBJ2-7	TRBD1	CASSLITGGRYEQYF	TGTGCCAGCAGCCTCATCACAGGGGGGAGGTACGAGCAGTACTTC
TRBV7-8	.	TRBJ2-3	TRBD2	CASSSLAGEADTQYF	TGTGCCAGCAGCTCATTAGCGGGAGAGGCAGATACGCAGTATTTT
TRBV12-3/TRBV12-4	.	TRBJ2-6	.	CASSQGFPGANVLTF	TGTGCCAGCAGTCAGGGGTTCCCTGGGGCCAACGTCCTGACTTTC
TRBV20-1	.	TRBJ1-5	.	CSAAGFNQPQHF	TGCAGTGCCGCGGGGTTCAATCAGCCCCAGCATTTT
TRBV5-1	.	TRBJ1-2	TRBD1	CASSLDQGDIDGYTF	TGCGCCAGCAGCTTGGATCAGGGGGACATTGATGGCTACACCTTC
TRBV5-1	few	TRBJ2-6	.	CASSVQPPGPGANVLTF	TGCGCCAGCAGCGTTCAACCGCCAGGGCCTGGGGCCAACGTCCTGACTTTC
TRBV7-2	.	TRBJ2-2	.	CASSLGGRAVTGELFF	TGTGCCAGCAGCTTAGGGGGTCGTGCGGTGACCGGGGAGCTGTTTTTT
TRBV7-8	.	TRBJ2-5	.	CASSSVLTGLREQYF	TGTGCCAGCAGCTCGGTGCTTACTGGCCTCCGGGAGCAGTACTTC
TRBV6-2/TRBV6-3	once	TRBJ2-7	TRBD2	CASQLSGKNSYEQYF	TGTGCCAGCCAGCTGAGCGGGAAAAATTCCTACGAGCAGTACTTC
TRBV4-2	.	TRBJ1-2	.	CASSQDGREPYGYTF	TGTGCCAGCAGCCAAGATGGAAGGGAGCCCTATGGCTACACCTTC
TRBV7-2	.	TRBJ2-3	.	CTSSPRGDTQYF	TGTACCAGCAGCCCCCGGGGGGATACGCAGTATTTT
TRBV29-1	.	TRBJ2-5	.	CSVGGIGETQYF	TGCAGCGTTGGGGGGATAGGGGAGACCCAGTACTTC
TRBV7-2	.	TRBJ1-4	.	CASRRGANNEKLFF	TGTGCCAGCAGGAGGGGGGCGAATAATGAAAAACTCTTTTTT
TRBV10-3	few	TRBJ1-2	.	CAISESEIGYTF	TGTGCCATCAGTGAGTCAGAGATTGGCTACACCTTC
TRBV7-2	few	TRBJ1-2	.	CASSGQGPIYTF	TGTGCCAGCAGCGGCCAAGGACCTATCTACACCTTC
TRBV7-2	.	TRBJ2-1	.	CASSLFTRRSSYNEQFF	TGTGCCAGCAGCTTATTTACCAGGAGAAGCTCCTACAATGAGCAGTTCTTC
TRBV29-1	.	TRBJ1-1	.	CSGGYAFF	TGCAGCGGGGGGTATGCTTTCTTT
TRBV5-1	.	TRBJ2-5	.	CASSPRKGGAETQYF	TGCGCCAGCAGCCCCAGAAAGGGTGGGGCAGAGACCCAGTACTTC
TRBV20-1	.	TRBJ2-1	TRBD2	CRAGRYNEQFF	TGCAGAGCGGGGAGGTACAATGAGCAGTTCTTC
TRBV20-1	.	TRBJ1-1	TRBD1	CSAERGQDTEAFF	TGCAGTGCAGAAAGGGGGCAGGACACTGAAGCTTTCTTT
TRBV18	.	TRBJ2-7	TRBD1	CASSPKGAGDNEQYF	TGTGCCAGCTCACCAAAGGGGGCAGGGGATAACGAGCAGTACTTC
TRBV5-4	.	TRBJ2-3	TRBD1	CASSLFFGGTGIVNTQYF	TGTGCCAGCAGCTTGTTCTTCGGCGGGACAGGGATAGTAAATACGCAGTATTTT
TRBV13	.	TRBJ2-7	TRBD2	CASSSYHSGTIVAEQYF	TGTGCCAGCAGCTCGTACCACAGCGGGACTATCGTAGCGGAGCAGTACTTC
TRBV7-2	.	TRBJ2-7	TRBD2	CASSSETSGNNLYEQYF	TGTGCCAGCAGCTCGGAAACTAGCGGGAACAACCTCTACGAGCAGTACTTC
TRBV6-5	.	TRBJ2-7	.	CASSTGLYDEQYF	TGTGCCAGCTCTACGGGGCTCTACGACGAGCAGTACTTC
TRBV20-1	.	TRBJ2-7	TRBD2	CSARVLAGEPVEQYF	TGCAGTGCTAGGGTGCTAGCGGGCGAGCCCGTCGAGCAGTACTTC
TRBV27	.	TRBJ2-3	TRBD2	CASSLIGSGSTQYF	TGTGCCAGCAGTTTAATCGGTAGCGGGAGTACGCAGTATTTT
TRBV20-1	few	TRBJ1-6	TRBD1	CSPWDSSPLHF	TGCAGTCCCTGGGACAGTTCACCCCTCCACTTT
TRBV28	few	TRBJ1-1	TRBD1	CASSFSPGQMNTEAFF	TGTGCCAGCAGTTTTTCCCCGGGACAGATGAACACTGAAGCTTTCTTT
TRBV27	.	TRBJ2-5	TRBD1	CASGRGLRETQYF	TGTGCCAGCGGCAGGGGGCTTCGGGAGACCCAGTACTTC
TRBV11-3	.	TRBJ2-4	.	CASSGGFKVATKNIQYF	TGTGCCAGCAGCGGAGGCTTTAAGGTTGCAACCAAAAACATTCAGTACTTC
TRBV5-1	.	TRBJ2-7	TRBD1	CASSLEGAGGYEQYF	TGCGCCAGCAGCTTGGAAGGGGCAGGGGGTTACGAGCAGTACTTC
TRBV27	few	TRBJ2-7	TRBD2	CASSSGLAVEQYF	TGTGCCAGCAGTTCGGGACTAGCGGTCGAGCAGTACTTC
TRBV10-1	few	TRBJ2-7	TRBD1	CASSVTPGQGVDEQYF	TGCGCCAGCAGCGTAACCCCGGGACAGGGCGTCGACGAGCAGTACTTC
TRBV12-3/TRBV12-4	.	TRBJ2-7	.	CASSFGANYEQDF	TGTGCCAGCAGTTTTGGGGCAAATTACGAGCAGGACTTC
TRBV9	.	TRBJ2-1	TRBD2	CASSLSPGGQIEQFF	TGTGCCAGCAGTCTCTCCCCGGGGGGGCAAATTGAGCAGTTCTTC
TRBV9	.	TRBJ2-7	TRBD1	CASSPKTGGYEQYF	TGTGCCAGCAGCCCTAAGACAGGGGGGTACGAGCAGTACTTC
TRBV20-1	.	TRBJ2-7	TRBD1	CSARRDRYPEEQYF	TGCAGTGCTCGGAGGGACAGGTACCCTGAGGAGCAGTACTTC
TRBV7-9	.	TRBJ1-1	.	CASSLDLGQTEAFF	TGTGCCAGCAGCTTAGATCTAGGACAAACTGAAGCTTTCTTT
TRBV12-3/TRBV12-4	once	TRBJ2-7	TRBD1	CASSFPGTGGEQYF	TGTGCCAGCAGTTTCCCCGGGACAGGGGGCGAGCAGTACTTC
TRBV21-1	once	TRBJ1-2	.	CASSKKGLGYTF	TGTGCCAGCAGCAAGAAAGGGCTTGGCTACACCTTC
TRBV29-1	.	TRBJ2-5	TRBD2	CSVRAGGPGETQYF	TGCAGCGTCAGAGCGGGAGGGCCAGGGGAGACCCAGTACTTC
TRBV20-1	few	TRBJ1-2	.	CSANPPGRVDYTF	TGCAGTGCCAACCCCCCCGGGCGGGTAGACTACACCTTC
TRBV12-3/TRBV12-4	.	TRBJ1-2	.	CASSLQGFNYGYTF	TGTGCCAGCAGTTTACAAGGCTTTAACTATGGCTACACCTTC
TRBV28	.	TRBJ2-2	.	CASSLLRQGGNTGELFF	TGTGCCAGCAGTTTATTGCGGCAGGGGGGAAACACCGGGGAGCTGTTTTTT
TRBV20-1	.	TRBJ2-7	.	CSARDGEAYEQYF	TGCAGTGCTAGAGATGGTGAGGCCTACGAGCAGTACTTC
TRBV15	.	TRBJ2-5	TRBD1	CATSTGQVGTQYF	TGTGCCACCAGCACAGGACAGGTCGGGACCCAGTACTTC
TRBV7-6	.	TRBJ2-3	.	CASSVDGIDTQYF	TGTGCCAGCAGCGTAGACGGTATAGATACGCAGTATTTT